Below are 27 T cell receptor beta chains sequenced from a single sample in a study of T cells in Graves' hyperthyroidism and ophthalmopathy. Amplification yielded TCR beta CDR3 regions, with RNA transcripts as the source. TCR CDR3 regions were first amplified by RT-PCR with HTBI primers. One entry per CDR3 protein results from TCRdb running MiXCR on the multiplex PCR reads. The sample has more than 300,000 distinct CDR3 sequences; 17% are singletons. The sequenced sample was blood. The receptors derive from a woman in her twenties or thirties with Graves' hyperthyroidism that later progressed to Graves' ophthalmopathy.

This clonotype has ten or more counts. The chain joins TRBV2 to TRBJ2-7; D might be TRBD2 (5 bases). This CDR3 comprises 14 residues. CDR1 is SNHLY and CDR2 is FYNNEI in the germline V gene. The ends were cut back, 4 bases at V and 0 bases at J, with 10 bases in the middle. CDR3 in amino acids: CASSVRRNSYEQYF. Here the CDR3 DNA reads TGTGCCAGCAGTGTAAGGAGGAACTCCTACGAGCAGTACTTC.

This chain uses TRBV28 with TRBJ2-1, with 7 bases matching TRBD1. Germline trimming cut 8 bases from V and 2 bases from J; bases unmatched to any gene: 9. The CDR3 length is 15 residues. Germline V gives CDR1 MDHEN, CDR2 SYDVKM. CDR3 amino acids: CASSEKDRPYNEQFF. In DNA form, the CDR3 reads TGTGCCAGCTCCGAAAAGGACAGGCCCTACAATGAGCAGTTCTTC.

The chain is built from TRBV29-1 and TRBJ2-1; D may be TRBD1 or TRBD2 (6 bases each). Per germline, CDR1 SQVTM and CDR2 ANQGSEA. Trimming took off 4 bases at V and 2 bases at J, with 12 bases between the two ends. This CDR3 has 14 amino acids. The CDR3: CSVARGGTYNEQFF. Written as DNA, the CDR3 is TGCAGCGTTGCCAGAGGGGGGACCTACAATGAGCAGTTCTTC.

This clonotype was observed at least ten times. The chain is built from TRBV7-2 and TRBJ2-3; 8 bases match TRBD2. Trimming cost V 3 bases and J 4 bases; bases outside gene matches: 3. Germline V gene sequence: CDR1 SGHTA, CDR2 FQGNSA. The CDR3 consists of 14 residues. The CDR3 DNA sequence: TGTGCCAGCAGCTTGGGACTAGTCGCAGATACGCAGTATTTT. Protein sequence: CASSLGLVADTQYF.

This clonotype occurred a few times. The J gene is TRBJ1-2, the V gene TRBV29-1, with TRBD1 matching 9 bases. V shed 1 base and J 7 bases; nucleotides not matched to a gene: 10. The CDR3 is 15 amino acids. The germline gives CDR1 SQVTM, CDR2 ANQGSEA. Here the CDR3 DNA reads TGCAGCGTTGAAGGGCCTAGACAGGGGGAGGGTGGCTACACCTTC. Protein sequence: CSVEGPRQGEGGYTF.

V gene TRBV3-1 combines with J gene TRBJ2-7; TRBD2 aligns across 9 bases. CDR3 length equals 14 residues. Germline assignment: CDR1 LGHDT and CDR2 YNNKEL (reference sequence). The trim removed 6 bases at V and 2 bases at J, leaving 5 bases unmatched. CDR3 region: CASRAGGVTYEQYF. CDR3 bases: TGTGCCAGCAGGGCGGGGGGGGTGACCTACGAGCAGTACTTC.

The table lists this clonotype with a few counts. The J gene is TRBJ2-7, the V gene TRBV7-2; no clear D gene. Trimming removed 2 bases at V and 3 bases at J, with 8 bases between. The length of the CDR3 is 13 residues. CDR1 and CDR2 from the germline V gene are SGHTA and FQGNSA. CDR3 sequence reads: CASSLYWGYEQYF. The CDR3 DNA reads TGTGCCAGCAGCTTATACTGGGGCTACGAGCAGTACTTC.

Note on this clonotype: The junction shows a germline mismatch at one end, possibly a read error. The J gene is TRBJ2-3, the V gene TRBV10-2; D gene uncertain. Germline loops: CDR1 WSHSY, CDR2 SAAADI. CDR3 length: 14 residues. CDR3 in amino acids: CASTRQSSKDTQYF. The DNA of the CDR3 is TGCGCCAGCACCCGGCAGAGCAGCAAAGATACGCAGTATTTT.

The table lists this clonotype with many counts. This chain connects TRBV20-1 to TRBJ2-3, with D possibly TRBD1 on 6 matching bases. Germline V CDR1 and CDR2: DFQATT, SNEGSKA (reference sequence). CDR3 length equals 16 residues. The V and J ends lost 4 bases and 5 bases respectively, with 22 bases between them. In DNA, the CDR3 is TGCAGTGCTACAGCAGCAGGGGAAGGAGGTGAAGATACGCAGTATTTT. As protein: CSATAAGEGGEDTQYF.

This clonotype showed up many times. The V gene is TRBV6-2 or TRBV6-3, the J gene TRBJ1-1; D not resolved. V was cut by 6 bases and J by 1 base, with 6 bases left in between. Germline V CDR1 and CDR2: MNHEY, SVGEGT. This CDR3 region has 12 residues. Written as DNA, the CDR3 is TGTGCCAGCAGGTCAGCGAACACTGAAGCTTTCTTT. Translating gives CASRSANTEAFF.

This clonotype turned up a few times. This chain joins TRBV5-5 and TRBJ1-5; maybe TRBD1 (6 bases). The CDR3 runs to 15 residues. Trimming removed 1 base at V and 5 bases at J, with 13 bases between. CDR1 and CDR2 from the germline V gene are SGHKS and YYEKEE (reference sequence). CDR3 amino acids: CASSLWSGEDQPQHF. CDR3 DNA sequence: TGTGCCAGCAGCTTGTGGTCAGGGGAGGATCAGCCCCAGCATTTT.

There are many counts of this clonotype. This chain links TRBV20-1 with TRBJ2-7; D might be TRBD2 (6 bases). The length of the CDR3 is 14 residues. Germline assignment: CDR1 DFQATT and CDR2 SNEGSKA (reference sequence). Trimming cost V 5 bases and J 2 bases, with 16 bases left between them. DNA for the CDR3: TGCAGTGCTCGGCGGGACGGTGGGGCCTACGAGCAGTACTTC. Encoded protein: CSARRDGGAYEQYF.

In this sample, this clonotype turned up many times. The chain joins TRBV7-8 to TRBJ2-1; D may be TRBD2 (5 bases). In germline, CDR1 is SGHVS, CDR2 FQNEAQ. Trimming stripped 6 bases from V and 3 bases from J, with 12 bases between. CDR3 length equals 14 residues. The CDR3 loop reads CASSTTGNYNEQFF. In nucleotides, the CDR3 is TGTGCCAGCAGTACGACGGGAAACTACAATGAGCAGTTCTTC. Supplemented by reference TRBV7-8 and TRBJ2-1, the full variable domain reads GAGVSQSPRYKVAKRGQDVALRCDPISGHVSLFWYQQALGQGPEFLTYFQNEAQLDKSGLPSDRFFAERPEGSVSTLKIQRTQQEDSAVYLCASSTTGNYNEQFFGPGTRLTVL.

J is TRBJ2-1 and V is TRBV10-3, with unresolved D. This CDR3 comprises 14 residues. Per germline, CDR1 ENHRY and CDR2 SYGVKD. Trimming left V 2 bases short and J 2 bases short, with 7 bases between. CDR3 region: CAISEGVTYNEQFF. DNA for the CDR3: TGTGCCATCAGTGAGGGCGTAACCTACAATGAGCAGTTCTTC.

This clonotype was seen only a few times. The V and J genes are TRBV5-1 and TRBJ2-1; perhaps TRBD1 as D (6 bases). V was shortened by 5 bases and J by 7 bases, with 13 bases between the two germline ends. CDR3 length: 13 residues. Germline V gene data show CDR1 as SGHRS and CDR2 as YFSETQ. The chain's CDR3 is CASRTQGLNEQFF. DNA for the CDR3: TGCGCCAGCAGGACCCAGGGGCTAAATGAGCAGTTCTTC.

The chain couples TRBV12-3 or TRBV12-4 to TRBJ2-3; a possible D gene is TRBD1 (6 bases). V shed 1 base and J shed 8 bases, with 16 bases lying between them. This CDR3 has 15 residues. CDR3 sequence (DNA): TGTGCCAGCAGTTTAGTCGTGGACAGAGGTGGTACGCAGTATTTT. Amino acid sequence: CASSLVVDRGGTQYF.

This clonotype appeared many times. The chain is built from TRBV18 and TRBJ2-5; 10 positions match TRBD2. V dropped 3 bases and J dropped 2; count of bases not matched to a gene: 9. CDR3 length equals 17 residues. Germline V lookup: CDR1 KGHSH, CDR2 LQKENI. CDR3 protein: CASSPSGAGGVQETQYF. The CDR3 DNA reads as TGTGCCAGCTCACCTTCAGGAGCGGGAGGGGTACAAGAGACCCAGTACTTC.

Only a few counts were recorded for this clonotype. The chain links TRBV29-1 to TRBJ2-1; 8 bases line up with TRBD2. Per the germline V gene, CDR1 is SQVTM and CDR2 is ANQGSEA. The CDR3 spans 11 residues. V lost 4 bases and J lost 9; bases outside the gene matches: 2. The CDR3 DNA is TGCAGCGTTGGGGCGGGAGGTGAGCAGTTCTTC. This encodes CSVGAGGEQFF.

This clonotype appeared many times. The chain links TRBV11-2 to TRBJ2-3, with D unclear. This CDR3 region has 12 residues. Germline assignment: CDR1 SGHAT and CDR2 FQNNGV. The ends were cut back, 5 bases at V and 6 bases at J, with 9 bases in the middle. The CDR3 DNA is TGTGCCAGCAGCCCCTTTCTGGATACGCAGTATTTT. As protein: CASSPFLDTQYF.

This clonotype was seen a handful of times. V gene TRBV10-3 combines with J gene TRBJ1-1, with D possibly being TRBD1 (5 bases). Trimming removed 2 bases at V and 1 base at J, with 14 bases between. The CDR3 consists of 16 residues. Germline CDR1 and CDR2: ENHRY and SYGVKD. The CDR3 region is CAISEMGVRWNTEAFF. CDR3 in DNA: TGTGCCATCAGTGAGATGGGGGTACGTTGGAACACTGAAGCTTTCTTT.

This clonotype was observed at least ten times. The chain employs TRBV6-1 and TRBJ1-1; D unresolved. The germline gives CDR1 MNHNS, CDR2 SASEGT. Trimming stripped 7 bases from V and 4 bases from J, with 13 bases between. CDR3 length equals 13 residues. The CDR3 loop reads CASTVRYRTEAFF. The CDR3, as DNA: TGTGCCAGCACGGTCCGGTACCGCACTGAAGCTTTCTTT.

This clonotype was observed at least ten times. This rearrangement joins TRBV27 to TRBJ2-2; TRBD2 agrees at 7 bases. Losses at the gene ends were 3 bases for V and 4 bases for J; bases not matched to a gene: 11. This CDR3 region has 17 residues. In germline, CDR1 is MNHEY, CDR2 SMNVEV (reference sequence). This CDR3 reads CASSLEGGMVSTGELFF. CDR3 sequence (DNA): TGTGCCAGCAGTTTGGAGGGAGGGATGGTGAGCACCGGGGAGCTGTTTTTT.

This clonotype was counted at least ten times. The chain joins TRBV3-1 to TRBJ2-2; D is uncertain. Per the germline V gene, CDR1 is LGHDT and CDR2 is YNNKEL (reference sequence). V was clipped by 1 base and J by 7 bases, with 10 bases between them. The length of the CDR3 is 14 residues. The CDR3 protein is CASSQGGFGGELFF. The DNA of the CDR3 is TGTGCCAGCAGCCAAGGAGGATTCGGCGGGGAGCTGTTTTTT.

Ten or more counts support this clonotype. The J gene is TRBJ2-3, the V gene TRBV11-1; TRBD1 matches 7 bases. The V segment lost 4 bases and the J segment 1 base; nucleotides outside the gene matches: 8. CDR3 size: 16 residues. Germline V gives CDR1 SGHAT, CDR2 FQDESV (reference sequence). In DNA form, the CDR3 reads TGTGCCAGCAGCTCAATAGGGGGCGATGGCACAGATACGCAGTATTTT. Protein sequence: CASSSIGGDGTDTQYF.

There are many counts of this clonotype. CDR3 sequence: CASSFSVYEQYF. The CDR3 region has the DNA TGTGCCAGCAGTTTCTCAGTCTACGAGCAGTACTTC. V is TRBV28 and J is TRBJ2-7; D is ambiguous. This CDR3 comprises 12 residues. Germline CDR1 and CDR2: MDHEN and SYDVKM. The V end was cut by 3 bases, the J end by 3 bases, with 6 bases between.

The V gene is TRBV30, the J gene TRBJ2-7; 7 bases are a match to TRBD2. The CDR3 loop spans 14 amino acids. The V segment lost 7 bases and the J segment 0 bases; nucleotides outside the gene matches: 9. Per germline, CDR1 GTSNPN and CDR2 SVGIG (reference sequence). CDR3 sequence (DNA): TGTGCCTCAATCCTAGCGGTAAACTCCTACGAGCAGTACTTC. Translating gives CASILAVNSYEQYF. The complete variable domain, with remaining parts taken from reference TRBV30 and TRBJ2-7, reads SQTIHQWPATLVQPVGSPLSLECTVEGTSNPNLYWYRQAAGRGLQLLFYSVGIGQISSEVPQNLSASRPQDRQFILSSKKLLLSDSGFYLCASILAVNSYEQYFGPGTRLTVT.

The chain couples TRBV12-3 or TRBV12-4 to TRBJ1-4; D is possibly TRBD1 (5 bases). CDR3 length: 15 residues. The germline V and J ends were trimmed by 1 base and 7 bases, with 13 bases remaining between them. DNA for the CDR3: TGTGCCAGCAGTTTAGTTCATGGGGGGGGTGAAAAACTGTTTTTT. Its protein is CASSLVHGGGEKLFF.